A single TCR beta chain is shown here with its context. Its antigen is unidentified. Germline assignment: CDR1 LGHNA and CDR2 YNFKEQ. The V gene lost 5 bases and the J gene lost 2 bases, with 16 bases spanning the gap. The CDR3 runs to 15 residues. The sample belongs to a study of shared clonotypes between healthy human individuals. About the study: CD4 naive and CD4 memory each took three plates per donor, while CD8 naive took two and CD8 memory one.

General study findings and limits: Non-shared clonotypes had lower generation probabilities than those shared by all four donors. As a rule, naive subsets had a larger estimated richness than memory subsets.

The authors' processing: Filtering differed since immunoSEQ provided only junctions, with no quality scores. Measured with immunoSEQ multiplex PCR; TCRdb has only the in-frame clones, and not every one. The V and J calls and clone size were taken over from that table, and D and trimming were inferred from the DNA. The repertoire holds some 690,000 clones, with 90% as singletons. The material sequenced was memory CD8+ T cells from PBMCs. Regarding subset: CD45RO+ cells pooled with CCR7-negative TemRA cells. The source is a man between 18 and 29 years old in good health. Some clones in this sample may be carry-over from other donors' samples. The rearrangement uses TRBV4-2 and TRBJ2-7, with no clear D. The CDR3 DNA is TGTGCCAGCAGCTCCCTCCGGGCAGAGACCTACGAGCAGTACTTC. This sequence encodes CASSSLRAETYEQYF.